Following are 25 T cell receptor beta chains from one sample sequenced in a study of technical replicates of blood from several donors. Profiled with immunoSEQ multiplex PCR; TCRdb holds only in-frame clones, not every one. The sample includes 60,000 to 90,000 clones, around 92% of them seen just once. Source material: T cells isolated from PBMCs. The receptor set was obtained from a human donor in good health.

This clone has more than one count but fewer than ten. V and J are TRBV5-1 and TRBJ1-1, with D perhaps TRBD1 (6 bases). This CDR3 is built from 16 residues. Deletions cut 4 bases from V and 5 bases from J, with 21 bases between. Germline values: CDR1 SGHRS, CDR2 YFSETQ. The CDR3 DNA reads TGCGCCAGCAGCAACCAACAGGGATTAGTTGGGACTGAAGCTTTCTTT. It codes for CASSNQQGLVGTEAFF. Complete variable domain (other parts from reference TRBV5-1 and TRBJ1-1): KAGVTQTPRYLIKTRGQQVTLSCSPISGHRSVSWYQQTPGQGLQFLFEYFSETQRNKGNFPGRFSGRQFSNSRSEMNVSTLELGDSALYLCASSNQQGLVGTEAFFGQGTRLTVV.

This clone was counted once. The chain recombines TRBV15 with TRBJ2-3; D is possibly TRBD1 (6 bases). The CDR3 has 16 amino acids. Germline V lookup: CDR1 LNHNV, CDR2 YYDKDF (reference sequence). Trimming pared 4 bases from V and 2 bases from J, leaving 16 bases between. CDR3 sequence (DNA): TGTGCCACCAGCATTAGGCCCCAGGGGATCACAGATACGCAGTATTTT. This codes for CATSIRPQGITDTQYF.

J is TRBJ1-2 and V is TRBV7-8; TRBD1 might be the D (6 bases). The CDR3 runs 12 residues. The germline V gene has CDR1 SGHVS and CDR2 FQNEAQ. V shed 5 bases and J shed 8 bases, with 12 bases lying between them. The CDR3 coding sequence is TGTGCCAGCAGCGAAAACAGGGTCGGCTACACCTTC. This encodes CASSENRVGYTF.

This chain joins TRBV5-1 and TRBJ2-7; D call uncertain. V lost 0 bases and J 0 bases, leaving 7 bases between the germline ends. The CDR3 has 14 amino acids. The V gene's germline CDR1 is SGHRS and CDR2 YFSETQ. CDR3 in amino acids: CASSLEANSYEQYF. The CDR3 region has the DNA TGCGCCAGCAGCTTGGAAGCCAACTCCTACGAGCAGTACTTC.

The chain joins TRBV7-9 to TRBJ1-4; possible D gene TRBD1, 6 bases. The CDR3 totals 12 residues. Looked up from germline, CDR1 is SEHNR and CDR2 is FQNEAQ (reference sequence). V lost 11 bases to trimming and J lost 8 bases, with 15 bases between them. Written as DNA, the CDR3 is TGTGCCGTCGGGACACCGTGGGAAAAACTGTTTTTT. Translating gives CAVGTPWEKLFF.

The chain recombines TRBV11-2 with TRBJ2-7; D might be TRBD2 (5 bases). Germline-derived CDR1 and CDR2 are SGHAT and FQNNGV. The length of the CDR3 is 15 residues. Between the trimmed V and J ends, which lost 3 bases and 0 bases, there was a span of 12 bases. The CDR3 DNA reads TGTGCCAGCAGCTTGGCGGGCGGGCTCTCCTACGAGCAGTACTTC. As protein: CASSLAGGLSYEQYF.

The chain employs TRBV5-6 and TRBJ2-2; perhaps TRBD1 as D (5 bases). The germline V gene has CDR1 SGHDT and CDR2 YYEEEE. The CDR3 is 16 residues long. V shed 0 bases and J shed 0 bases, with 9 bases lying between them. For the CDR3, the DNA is TGTGCCAGCAGCTTGGATGGCAGGGCGAACACCGGGGAGCTGTTTTTT. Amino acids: CASSLDGRANTGELFF. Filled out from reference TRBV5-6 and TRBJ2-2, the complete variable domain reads DAGVTQSPTHLIKTRGQQVTLRCSPKSGHDTVSWYQQALGQGPQFIFQYYEEEERQRGNFPDRFSGHQFPNYSSELNVNALLLGDSALYLCASSLDGRANTGELFFGEGSRLTVL.

The CDR3 spells CASSGGWLAGQDTQYF. CDR3 bases: TGTGCCAGCAGCGGGGGGTGGCTAGCGGGACAAGATACGCAGTATTTT. The chain is built from TRBV9 and TRBJ2-3, with 9 bases fitting TRBD2. Germline V CDR1 and CDR2: SGDLS, YYNGEE. This CDR3 is 16 amino acids long. The J segment lost 5 bases and the V segment lost 3 bases, leaving 10 bases of the junction unmatched.

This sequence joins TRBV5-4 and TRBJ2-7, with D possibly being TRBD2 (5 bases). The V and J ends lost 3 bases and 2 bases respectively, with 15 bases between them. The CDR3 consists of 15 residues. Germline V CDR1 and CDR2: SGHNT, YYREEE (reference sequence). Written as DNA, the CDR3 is TGTGCCAGCAGCTCCTCCGGAGGACGACCCTACGAGCAGTACTTC. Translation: CASSSSGGRPYEQYF. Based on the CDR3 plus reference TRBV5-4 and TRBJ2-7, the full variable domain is ETGVTQSPTHLIKTRGQQVTLRCSSQSGHNTVSWYQQALGQGPQFIFQYYREEENGRGNFPPRFSGLQFPNYSSELNVNALELDDSALYLCASSSSGGRPYEQYFGPGTRLTVT.

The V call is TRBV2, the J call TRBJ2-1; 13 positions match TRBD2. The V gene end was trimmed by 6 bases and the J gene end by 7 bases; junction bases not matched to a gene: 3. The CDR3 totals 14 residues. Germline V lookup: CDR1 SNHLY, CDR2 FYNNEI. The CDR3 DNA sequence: TGTGCCAGCAGACTAGCGGGAGGGCCTAATGAGCAGTTCTTC. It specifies CASRLAGGPNEQFF. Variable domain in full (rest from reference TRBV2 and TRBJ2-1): EPEVTQTPSHQVTQMGQEVILRCVPISNHLYFYWYRQILGQKVEFLVSFYNNEISEKSEIFDDQFSVERPDGSNFTLKIRSTKLEDSAMYFCASRLAGGPNEQFFGPGTRLTVL.

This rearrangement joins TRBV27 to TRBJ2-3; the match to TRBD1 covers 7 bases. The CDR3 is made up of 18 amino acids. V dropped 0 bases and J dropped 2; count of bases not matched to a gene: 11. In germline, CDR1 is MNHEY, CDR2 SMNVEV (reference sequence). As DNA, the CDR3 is TGTGCCAGCAGTTTATCCTGGCCGGACAGGAGACTCACAGATACGCAGTATTTT. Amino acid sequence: CASSLSWPDRRLTDTQYF.

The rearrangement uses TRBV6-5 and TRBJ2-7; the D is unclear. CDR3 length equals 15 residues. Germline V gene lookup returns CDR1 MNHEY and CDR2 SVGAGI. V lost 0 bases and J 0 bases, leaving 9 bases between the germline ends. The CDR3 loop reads CASSYSGSFSYEQYF. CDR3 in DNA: TGTGCCAGCAGTTACTCGGGCAGTTTCTCCTACGAGCAGTACTTC.

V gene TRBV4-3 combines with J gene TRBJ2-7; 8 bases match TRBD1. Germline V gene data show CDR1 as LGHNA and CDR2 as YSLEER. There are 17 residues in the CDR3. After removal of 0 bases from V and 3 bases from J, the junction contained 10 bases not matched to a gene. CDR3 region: CASSQERGGQGYYEQYF. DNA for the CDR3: TGCGCCAGCAGCCAAGAACGAGGAGGACAGGGCTACTACGAGCAGTACTTC.

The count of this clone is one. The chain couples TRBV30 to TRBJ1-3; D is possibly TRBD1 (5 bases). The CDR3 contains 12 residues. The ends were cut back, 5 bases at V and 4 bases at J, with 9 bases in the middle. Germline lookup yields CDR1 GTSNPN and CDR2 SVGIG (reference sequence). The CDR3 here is CAWGGTGNTIYF. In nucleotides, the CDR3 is TGTGCCTGGGGAGGGACCGGAAACACCATATATTTT. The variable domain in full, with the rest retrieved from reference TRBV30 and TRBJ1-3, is SQTIHQWPATLVQPVGSPLSLECTVEGTSNPNLYWYRQAAGRGLQLLFYSVGIGQISSEVPQNLSASRPQDRQFILSSKKLLLSDSGFYLCAWGGTGNTIYFGEGSWLTVV.

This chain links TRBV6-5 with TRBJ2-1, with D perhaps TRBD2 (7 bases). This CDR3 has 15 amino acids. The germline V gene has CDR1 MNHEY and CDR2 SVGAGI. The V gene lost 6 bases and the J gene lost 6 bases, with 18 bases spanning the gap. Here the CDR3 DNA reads TGTGCCAGCAGCCGAAGGGGGAGGGCCATCAATGAGCAGTTCTTC. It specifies CASSRRGRAINEQFF.

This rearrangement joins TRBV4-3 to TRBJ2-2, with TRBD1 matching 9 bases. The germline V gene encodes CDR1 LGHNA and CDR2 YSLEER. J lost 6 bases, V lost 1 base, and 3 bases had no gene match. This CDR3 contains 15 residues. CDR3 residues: CASSQGQGGAGELFF. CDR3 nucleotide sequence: TGCGCCAGCAGCCAAGGACAGGGGGGGGCCGGGGAGCTGTTTTTT.

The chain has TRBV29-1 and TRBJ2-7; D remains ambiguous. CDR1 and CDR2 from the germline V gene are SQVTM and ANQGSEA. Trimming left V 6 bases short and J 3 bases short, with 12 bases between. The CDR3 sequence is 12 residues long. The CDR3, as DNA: TGCAGCGTCCCCCTGGGCAGCTACGAGCAGTACTTC. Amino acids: CSVPLGSYEQYF.

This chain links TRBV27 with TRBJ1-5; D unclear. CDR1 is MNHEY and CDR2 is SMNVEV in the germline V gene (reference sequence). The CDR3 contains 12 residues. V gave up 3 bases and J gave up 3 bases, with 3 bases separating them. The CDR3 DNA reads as TGTGCCAGCAGTTTCTACAATCAGCCCCAGCATTTT. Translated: CASSFYNQPQHF.

The CDR3: CASSPGWARVLYEQYF. Here the CDR3 DNA reads TGTGCCAGCAGCCCAGGTTGGGCGCGGGTGCTCTACGAGCAGTACTTC. The chain links TRBV7-9 to TRBJ2-7; TRBD2 is a possible D gene (5 bases). Germline assignment: CDR1 SEHNR and CDR2 FQNEAQ (reference sequence). V was cut by 5 bases and J by 3 bases, with 20 bases left in between. The CDR3 has 16 residues. Looking up the rest from reference TRBV7-9 and TRBJ2-7 gives the full variable domain: DTGVSQNPRHKITKRGQNVTFRCDPISEHNRLYWYRQTLGQGPEFLTYFQNEAQLEKSRLLSDRFSAERPKGSFSTLEIQRTEQGDSAMYLCASSPGWARVLYEQYFGPGTRLTVT.

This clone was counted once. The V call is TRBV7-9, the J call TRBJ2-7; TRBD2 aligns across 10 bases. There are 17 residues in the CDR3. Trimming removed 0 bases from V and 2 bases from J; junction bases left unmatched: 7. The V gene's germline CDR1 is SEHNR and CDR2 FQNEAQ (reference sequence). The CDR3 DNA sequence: TGTGCCAGCAGCTTAGCGTCTACAGCGGGAGGGCCCTACGAGCAGTACTTC. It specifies CASSLASTAGGPYEQYF.

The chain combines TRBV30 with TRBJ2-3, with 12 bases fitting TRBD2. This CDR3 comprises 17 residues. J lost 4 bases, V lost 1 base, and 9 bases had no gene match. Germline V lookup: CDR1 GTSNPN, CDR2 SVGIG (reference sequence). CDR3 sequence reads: CAWSALRTSGNADTQYF. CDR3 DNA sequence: TGTGCCTGGAGTGCCTTACGGACTAGCGGGAATGCAGATACGCAGTATTTT.

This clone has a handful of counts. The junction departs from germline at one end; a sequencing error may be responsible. CDR3 amino acids: CASGSSGSSSEQYF. CDR3 bases: TGCGCCAGCGGGTCTAGCGGGAGTTCCTCCGAGCAGTACTTC. The chain recombines TRBV5-1 with TRBJ2-7, with 10 bases fitting TRBD2. CDR1 is SGHRS and CDR2 is YFSETQ in the germline V gene. The CDR3 is 14 amino acids.

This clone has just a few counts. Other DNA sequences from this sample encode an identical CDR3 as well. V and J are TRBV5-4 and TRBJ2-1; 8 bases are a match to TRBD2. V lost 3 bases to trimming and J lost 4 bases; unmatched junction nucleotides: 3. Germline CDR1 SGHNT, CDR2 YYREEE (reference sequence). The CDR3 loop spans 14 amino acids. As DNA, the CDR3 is TGTGCCAGCAGCTCAAGCGGGAGTTACAATGAGCAGTTCTTC. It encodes CASSSSGSYNEQFF.

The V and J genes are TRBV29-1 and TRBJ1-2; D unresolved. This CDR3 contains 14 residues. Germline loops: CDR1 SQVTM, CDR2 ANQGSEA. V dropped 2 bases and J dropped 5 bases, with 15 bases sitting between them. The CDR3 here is CSVESRGFPYGYTF. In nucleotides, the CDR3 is TGCAGCGTTGAATCCAGAGGGTTCCCATATGGCTACACCTTC.

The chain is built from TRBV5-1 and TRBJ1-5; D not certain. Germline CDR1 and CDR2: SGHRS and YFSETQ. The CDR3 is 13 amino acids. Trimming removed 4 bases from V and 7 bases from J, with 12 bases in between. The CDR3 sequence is CASSINGEQPQHF. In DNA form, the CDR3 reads TGCGCCAGCAGCATAAACGGGGAACAGCCCCAGCATTTT. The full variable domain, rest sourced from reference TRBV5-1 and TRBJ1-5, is KAGVTQTPRYLIKTRGQQVTLSCSPISGHRSVSWYQQTPGQGLQFLFEYFSETQRNKGNFPGRFSGRQFSNSRSEMNVSTLELGDSALYLCASSINGEQPQHFGDGTRLSIL.